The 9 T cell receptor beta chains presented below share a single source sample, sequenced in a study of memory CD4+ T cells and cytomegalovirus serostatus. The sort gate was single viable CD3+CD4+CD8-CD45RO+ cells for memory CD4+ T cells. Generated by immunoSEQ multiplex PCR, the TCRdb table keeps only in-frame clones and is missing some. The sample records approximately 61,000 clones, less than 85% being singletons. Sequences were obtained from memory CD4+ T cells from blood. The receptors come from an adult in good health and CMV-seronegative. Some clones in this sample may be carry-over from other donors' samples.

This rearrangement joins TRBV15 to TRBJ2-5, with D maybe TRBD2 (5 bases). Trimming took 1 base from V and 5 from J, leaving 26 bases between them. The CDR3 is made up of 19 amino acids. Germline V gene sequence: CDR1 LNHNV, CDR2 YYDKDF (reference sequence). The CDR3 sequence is CATSRVERPQDGPGETQYF. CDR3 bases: TGTGCCACCAGCAGAGTCGAGCGGCCGCAGGACGGGCCCGGGGAGACCCAGTACTTC.

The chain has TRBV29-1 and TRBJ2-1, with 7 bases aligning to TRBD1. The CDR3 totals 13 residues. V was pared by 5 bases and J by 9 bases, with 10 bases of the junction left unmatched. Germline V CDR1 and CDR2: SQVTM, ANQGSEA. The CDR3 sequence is CSVQGQALGEQFF. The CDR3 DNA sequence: TGCAGCGTTCAAGGACAGGCCCTCGGTGAGCAGTTCTTC.

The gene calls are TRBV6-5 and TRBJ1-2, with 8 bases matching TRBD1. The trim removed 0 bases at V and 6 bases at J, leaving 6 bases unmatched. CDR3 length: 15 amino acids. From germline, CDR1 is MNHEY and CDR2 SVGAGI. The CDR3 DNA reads TGTGCCAGCAGTTACTCGAGGTCAGGGGGCGATGGCTACACCTTC. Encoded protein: CASSYSRSGGDGYTF.

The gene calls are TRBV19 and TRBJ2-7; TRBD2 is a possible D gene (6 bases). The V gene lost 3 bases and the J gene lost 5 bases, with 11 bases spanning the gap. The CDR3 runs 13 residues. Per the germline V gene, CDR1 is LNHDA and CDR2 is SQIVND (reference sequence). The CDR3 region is CASSIGGRNEQYF. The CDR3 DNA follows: TGTGCCAGTAGTATCGGGGGTCGGAACGAGCAGTACTTC.

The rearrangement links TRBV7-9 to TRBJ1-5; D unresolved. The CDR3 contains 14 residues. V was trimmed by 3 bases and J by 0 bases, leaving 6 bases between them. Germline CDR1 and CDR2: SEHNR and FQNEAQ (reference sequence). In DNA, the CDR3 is TGTGCCAGCAGCTTGTCAGATAGCAATCAGCCCCAGCATTTT. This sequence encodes CASSLSDSNQPQHF.

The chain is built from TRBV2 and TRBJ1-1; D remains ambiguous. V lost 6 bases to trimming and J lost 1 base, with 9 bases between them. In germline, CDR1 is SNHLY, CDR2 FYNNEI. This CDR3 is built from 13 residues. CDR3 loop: CASRNDANTEAFF. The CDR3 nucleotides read TGTGCCAGCAGGAACGACGCGAACACTGAAGCTTTCTTT. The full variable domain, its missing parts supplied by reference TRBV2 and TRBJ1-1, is EPEVTQTPSHQVTQMGQEVILRCVPISNHLYFYWYRQILGQKVEFLVSFYNNEISEKSEIFDDQFSVERPDGSNFTLKIRSTKLEDSAMYFCASRNDANTEAFFGQGTRLTVV.

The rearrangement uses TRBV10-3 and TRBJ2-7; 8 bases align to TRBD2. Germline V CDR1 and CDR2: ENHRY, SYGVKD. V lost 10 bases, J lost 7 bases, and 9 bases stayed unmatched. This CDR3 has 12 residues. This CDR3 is CATGIAGREQYF. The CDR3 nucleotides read TGTGCCACGGGGATAGCGGGGCGGGAGCAGTACTTC.

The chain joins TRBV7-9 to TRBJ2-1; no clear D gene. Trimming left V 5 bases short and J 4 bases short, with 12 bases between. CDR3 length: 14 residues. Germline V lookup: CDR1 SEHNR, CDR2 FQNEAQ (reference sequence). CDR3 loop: CASSAAQAYNEQFF. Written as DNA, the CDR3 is TGTGCCAGCAGCGCAGCGCAGGCATACAATGAGCAGTTCTTC.

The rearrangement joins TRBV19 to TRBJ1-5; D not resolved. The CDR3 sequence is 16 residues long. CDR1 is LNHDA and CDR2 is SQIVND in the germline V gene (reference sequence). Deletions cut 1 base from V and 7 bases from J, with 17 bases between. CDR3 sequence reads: CASSIARGGIRQPQHF. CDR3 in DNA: TGTGCCAGTAGTATAGCCCGAGGAGGAATCCGGCAGCCCCAGCATTTT.